This entry concerns a single T cell receptor beta chain. No antigen is known for it. One base away there is no much larger clone; base qualities are not given. This sample is drawn from a study of blood T cell repertoires in COVID-19 (dated by TCRdb to between 2020 and 2021). Study-level background: The collaborator samples originated in the United States, Italy and Spain and spanned the acute and convalescent phases of COVID-19. The prospective study material was composed of cDNA or gDNA derived from T cells, B-cell-depleted T cells, or PBMCs. The dataset comprised deeply sampled blood TCRbeta repertoires from subjects exposed to, actively infected with, or recovered from COVID-19. The repertoires were made available in a free public database intended to serve as a resource for research on the immune response to SARS-CoV-2. Samples came from the ongoing ImmuneRACE study (first 160 participants) plus 1,254 subjects from 6 global collaborators. The sample metadata nearly always contained a de-identified subject ID, COVID-19 status, age in years and sex. Where available, HLA class I and class II types were obtained from metadata supplied by the sample provider rather than from assay-based typing. The paper's findings and limits, for the study overall: The amount of clinical and demographic metadata varied by source and participant and was provided uncurated.

Collaborating institutions collected whole blood in K2EDTA tubes following their own protocols. For TCRbeta analysis, collaborator samples were shipped as frozen whole blood, as isolated PBMCs, or as DNA extracted from either sample type. TCRbeta CDR3 regions were amplified from genomic DNA using the immunoSEQ Assay, a bias-controlled multiplex PCR. The source study handled its data this way. Within the assay, amplification of reference gene primers was used to estimate how many nucleated cells each sample contained. Sequence reads were collapsed and filtered to measure the absolute abundance of every unique TCRbeta CDR3 rearrangement. For each sample, productive Simpson clonality was calculated as the square root of Simpson's diversity index across productive rearrangements. TCRdb took this table from immuneACCESS and kept in-frame rearrangements with V and J called. Such tables lack part of the clones; where checked against another copy, unresolved V genes explain under half of the gap, and the rest is unexplained. D and trimming were read from the DNA, whereas the V and J calls and clone size are those reported in that table. The sample data list around 100,000 clones, and more than 85% of these were observed just once. Together, the top ten hold approximately 5.6% of the sample.

In the germline V gene, CDR1 corresponds to MDHEN and CDR2 to SYDVKM. V is pared back by 5 bases and J by 6 bases, with 14 bases lying between the germline termini. The CDR3 goes from the cysteine to the phenylalanine over 14 residues. Of the read, only the CDR3 DNA is kept; its 42 bases are in frame from base 1. Sequenced sample: peripheral blood. The chain is made from TRBV28 and TRBJ1-5; a confident D gene designation cannot be given. This TCR came from a human donor in a cohort sampled during active COVID-19. The CDR3 region has the sequence CASSPTPLVQPQHF. The nucleotide sequence is TGTGCCAGCAGTCCGACACCCTTGGTTCAGCCCCAGCATTTT.